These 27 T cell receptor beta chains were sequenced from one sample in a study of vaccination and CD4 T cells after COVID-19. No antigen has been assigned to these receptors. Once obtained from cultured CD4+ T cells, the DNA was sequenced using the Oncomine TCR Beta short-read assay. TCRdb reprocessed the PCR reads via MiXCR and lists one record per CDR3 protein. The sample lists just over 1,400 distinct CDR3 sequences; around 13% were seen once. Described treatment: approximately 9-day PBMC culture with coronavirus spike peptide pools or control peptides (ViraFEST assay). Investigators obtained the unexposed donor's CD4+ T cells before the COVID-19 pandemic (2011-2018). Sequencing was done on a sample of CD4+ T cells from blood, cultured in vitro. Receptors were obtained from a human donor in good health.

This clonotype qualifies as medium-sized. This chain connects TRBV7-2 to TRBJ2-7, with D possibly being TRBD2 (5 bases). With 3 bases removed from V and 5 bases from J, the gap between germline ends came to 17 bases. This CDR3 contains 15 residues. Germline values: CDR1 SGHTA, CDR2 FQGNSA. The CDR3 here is CASSLVAGVVHEQYF. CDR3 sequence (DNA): TGTGCCAGCAGCTTGGTGGCGGGTGTTGTCCACGAGCAGTACTTC.

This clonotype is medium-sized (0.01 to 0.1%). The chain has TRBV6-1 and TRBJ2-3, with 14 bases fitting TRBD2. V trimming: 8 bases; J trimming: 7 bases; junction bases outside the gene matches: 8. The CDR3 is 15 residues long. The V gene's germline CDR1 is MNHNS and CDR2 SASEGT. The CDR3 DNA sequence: TGTGCCAGCGCCGGACTAGCGGGAGGCCGAAATACGCAGTATTTT. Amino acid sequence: CASAGLAGGRNTQYF.

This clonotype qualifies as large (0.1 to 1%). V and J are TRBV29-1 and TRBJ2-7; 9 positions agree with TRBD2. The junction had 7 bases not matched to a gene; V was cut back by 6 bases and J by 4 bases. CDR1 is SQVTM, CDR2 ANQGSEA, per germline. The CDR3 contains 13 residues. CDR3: CSVGGAGGYEQYF. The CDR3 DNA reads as TGCAGCGTCGGAGGGGCGGGAGGGTACGAGCAGTACTTC.

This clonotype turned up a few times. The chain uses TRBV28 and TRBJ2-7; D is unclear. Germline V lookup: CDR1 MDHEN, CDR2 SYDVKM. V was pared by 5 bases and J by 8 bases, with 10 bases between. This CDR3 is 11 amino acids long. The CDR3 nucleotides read TGTGCCAGCAGTACCAAAGGGAAGCAGTACTTC. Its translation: CASSTKGKQYF.

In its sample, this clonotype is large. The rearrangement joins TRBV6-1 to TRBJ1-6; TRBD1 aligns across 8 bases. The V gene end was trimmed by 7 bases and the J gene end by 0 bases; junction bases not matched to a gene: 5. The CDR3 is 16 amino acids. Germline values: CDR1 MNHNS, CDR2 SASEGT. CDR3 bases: TGTGCCAGCACCTACGGGACAGGCTCCTATAATTCACCCCTCCACTTT. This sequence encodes CASTYGTGSYNSPLHF.

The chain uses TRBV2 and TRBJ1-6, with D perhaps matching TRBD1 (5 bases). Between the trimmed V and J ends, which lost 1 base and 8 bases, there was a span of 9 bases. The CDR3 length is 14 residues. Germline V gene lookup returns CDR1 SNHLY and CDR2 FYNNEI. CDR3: CASSEGQLDSPLHF. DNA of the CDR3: TGTGCCAGCAGTGAAGGACAGCTTGATTCACCCCTCCACTTT.

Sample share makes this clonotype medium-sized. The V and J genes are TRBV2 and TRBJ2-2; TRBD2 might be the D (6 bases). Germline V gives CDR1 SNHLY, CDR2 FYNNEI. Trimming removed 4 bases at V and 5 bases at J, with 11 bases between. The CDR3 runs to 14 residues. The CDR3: CASSAEGFTGELFF. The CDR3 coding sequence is TGTGCCAGCAGTGCGGAGGGCTTTACCGGGGAGCTGTTTTTT.

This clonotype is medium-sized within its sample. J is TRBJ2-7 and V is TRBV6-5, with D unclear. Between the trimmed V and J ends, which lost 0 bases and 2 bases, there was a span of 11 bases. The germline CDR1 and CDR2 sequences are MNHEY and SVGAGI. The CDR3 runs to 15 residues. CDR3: CASSYSLTRPYEQYF. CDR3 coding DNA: TGTGCCAGCAGTTACTCTTTAACCCGTCCCTACGAGCAGTACTTC.

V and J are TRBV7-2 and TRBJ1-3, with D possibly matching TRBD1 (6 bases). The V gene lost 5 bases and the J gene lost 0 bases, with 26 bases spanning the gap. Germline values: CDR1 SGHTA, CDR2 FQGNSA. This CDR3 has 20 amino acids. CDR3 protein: CASSNPLAPRGGFSGNTIYF. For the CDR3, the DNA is TGTGCCAGCAGCAACCCTCTCGCGCCAAGGGGGGGATTCTCTGGAAACACCATATATTTT. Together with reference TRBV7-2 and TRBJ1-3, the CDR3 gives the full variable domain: GAGVSQSPSNKVTEKGKDVELRCDPISGHTALYWYRQSLGQGLEFLIYFQGNSAPDKSGLPSDRFSAERTGGSVSTLTIQRTQQEDSAVYLCASSNPLAPRGGFSGNTIYFGEGSWLTVV.

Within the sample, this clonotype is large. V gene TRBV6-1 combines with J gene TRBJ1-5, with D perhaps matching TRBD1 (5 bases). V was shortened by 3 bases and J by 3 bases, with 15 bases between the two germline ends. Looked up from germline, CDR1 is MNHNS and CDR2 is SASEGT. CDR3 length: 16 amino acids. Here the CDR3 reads CASSDWARGANQPQHF. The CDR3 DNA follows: TGTGCCAGCAGTGATTGGGCCCGAGGGGCCAATCAGCCCCAGCATTTT.

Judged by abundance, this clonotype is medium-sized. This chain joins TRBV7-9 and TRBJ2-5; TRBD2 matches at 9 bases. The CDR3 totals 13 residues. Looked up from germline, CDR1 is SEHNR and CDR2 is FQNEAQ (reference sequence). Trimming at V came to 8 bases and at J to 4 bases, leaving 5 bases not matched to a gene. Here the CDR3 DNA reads TGTGCCAGCGTCGGCGGGGGGGCAGAGACCCAGTACTTC. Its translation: CASVGGGAETQYF.

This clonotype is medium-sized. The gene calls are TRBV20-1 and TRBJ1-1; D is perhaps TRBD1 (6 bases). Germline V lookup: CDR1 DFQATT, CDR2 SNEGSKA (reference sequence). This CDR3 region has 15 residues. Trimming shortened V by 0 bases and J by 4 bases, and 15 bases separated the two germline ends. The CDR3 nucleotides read TGCAGTGCTAGAGATAAAGTTGTAGGGGGCACTGAAGCTTTCTTT. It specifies CSARDKVVGGTEAFF.

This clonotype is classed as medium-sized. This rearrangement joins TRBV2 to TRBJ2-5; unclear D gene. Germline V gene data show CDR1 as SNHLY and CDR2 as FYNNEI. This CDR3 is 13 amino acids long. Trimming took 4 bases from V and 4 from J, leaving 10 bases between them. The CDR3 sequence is CASSVFPRETQYF. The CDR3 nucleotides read TGTGCCAGCAGTGTGTTTCCCCGAGAGACCCAGTACTTC.

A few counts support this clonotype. The CDR3 DNA reads as TGCGCCAGCAGCCCGGGCCCGGGCCACGAGCAGTACTTC. Its translation is CASSPGPGHEQYF. The chain couples TRBV5-1 to TRBJ2-7, with no clear D. Germline V gene data show CDR1 as SGHRS and CDR2 as YFSETQ. This CDR3 region has 13 residues. V was clipped by 4 bases and J by 5 bases, with 13 bases between them.

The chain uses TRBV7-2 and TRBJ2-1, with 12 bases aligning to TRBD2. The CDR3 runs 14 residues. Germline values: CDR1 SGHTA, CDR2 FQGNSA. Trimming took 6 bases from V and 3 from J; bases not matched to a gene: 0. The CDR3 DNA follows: TGTGCCAGCAGGACTAGCGGGGGCTACAATGAGCAGTTCTTC. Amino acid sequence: CASRTSGGYNEQFF.

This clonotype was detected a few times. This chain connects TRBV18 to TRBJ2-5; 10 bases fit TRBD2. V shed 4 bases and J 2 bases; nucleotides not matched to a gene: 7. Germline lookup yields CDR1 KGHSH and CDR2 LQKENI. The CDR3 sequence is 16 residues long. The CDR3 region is CASSRRATSGQETQYF. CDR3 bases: TGTGCCAGCTCACGGAGGGCGACTAGCGGGCAAGAGACCCAGTACTTC.

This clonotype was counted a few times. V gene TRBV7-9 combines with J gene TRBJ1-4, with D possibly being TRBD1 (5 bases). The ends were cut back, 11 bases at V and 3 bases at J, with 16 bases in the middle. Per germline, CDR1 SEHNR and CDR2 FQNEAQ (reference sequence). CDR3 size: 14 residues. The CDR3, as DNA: TGTGCCGACAGCAAGTTTGAGGCTAATGAAAAACTGTTTTTT. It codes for CADSKFEANEKLFF.

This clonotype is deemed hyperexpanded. CDR3 region: CASSPQHLGPQGLNSPLHF. CDR3 DNA: TGTGCCAGCTCACCCCAACACCTGGGTCCACAGGGGTTAAATTCACCCCTCCACTTT. The V gene is TRBV18, the J gene TRBJ1-6, with 7 bases lining up with TRBD1. The V gene end was trimmed by 3 bases and the J gene end by 7 bases; junction bases not matched to a gene: 18. Per germline, CDR1 KGHSH and CDR2 LQKENI. The CDR3 runs 19 residues. Together with reference TRBV18 and TRBJ1-6, the CDR3 gives the full variable domain: NAGVMQNPRHLVRRRGQEARLRCSPMKGHSHVYWYRQLPEEGLKFMVYLQKENIIDESGMPKERFSAEFPKEGPSILRIQQVVRGDSAAYFCASSPQHLGPQGLNSPLHFGNGTRLTVT.

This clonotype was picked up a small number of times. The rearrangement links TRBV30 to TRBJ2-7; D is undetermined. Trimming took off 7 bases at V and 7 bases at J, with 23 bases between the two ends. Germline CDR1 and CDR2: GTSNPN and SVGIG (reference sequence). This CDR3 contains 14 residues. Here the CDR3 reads CASTYQSSLGEQYF. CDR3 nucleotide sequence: TGTGCCTCTACGTACCAGTCCTCTTTGGGGGAGCAGTACTTC.

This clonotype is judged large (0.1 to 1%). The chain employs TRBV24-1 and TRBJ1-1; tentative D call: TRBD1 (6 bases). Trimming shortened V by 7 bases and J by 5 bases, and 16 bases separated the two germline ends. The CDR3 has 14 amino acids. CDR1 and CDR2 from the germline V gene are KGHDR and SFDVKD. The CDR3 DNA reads TGTGCCACCAGGGGGGCCTCCGGGACTACTGAAGCTTTCTTT. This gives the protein CATRGASGTTEAFF.

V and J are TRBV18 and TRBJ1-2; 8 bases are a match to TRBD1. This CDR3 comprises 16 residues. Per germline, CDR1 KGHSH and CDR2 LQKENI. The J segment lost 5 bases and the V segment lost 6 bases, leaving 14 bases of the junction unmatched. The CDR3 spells CASSSSRTGTRYGYTF. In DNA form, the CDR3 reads TGTGCCAGCTCCTCATCCCGGACAGGGACACGGTATGGCTACACCTTC.

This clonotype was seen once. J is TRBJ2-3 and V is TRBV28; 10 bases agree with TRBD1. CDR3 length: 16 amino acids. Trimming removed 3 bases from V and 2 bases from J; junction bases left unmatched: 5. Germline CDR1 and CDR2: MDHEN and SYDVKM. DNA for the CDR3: TGTGCCAGCAGTTTGGAGGGACAGGGGCTCACAGATACGCAGTATTTT. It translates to CASSLEGQGLTDTQYF. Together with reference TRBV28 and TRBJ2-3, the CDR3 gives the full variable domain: DVKVTQSSRYLVKRTGEKVFLECVQDMDHENMFWYRQDPGLGLRLIYFSYDVKMKEKGDIPEGYSVSREKKERFSLILESASTNQTSMYLCASSLEGQGLTDTQYFGPGTRLTVL.

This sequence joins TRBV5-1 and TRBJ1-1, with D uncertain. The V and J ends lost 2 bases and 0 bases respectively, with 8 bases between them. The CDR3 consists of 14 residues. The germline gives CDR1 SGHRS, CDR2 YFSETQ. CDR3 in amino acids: CASSFGGMNTEAFF. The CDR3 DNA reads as TGCGCCAGCAGCTTCGGCGGAATGAACACTGAAGCTTTCTTT.

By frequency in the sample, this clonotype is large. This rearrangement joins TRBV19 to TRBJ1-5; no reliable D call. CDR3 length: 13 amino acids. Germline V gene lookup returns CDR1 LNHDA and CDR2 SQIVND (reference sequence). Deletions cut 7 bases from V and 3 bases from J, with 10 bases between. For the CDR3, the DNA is TGTGCCAGTACCGACGGAAACAATCAGCCCCAGCATTTT. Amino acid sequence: CASTDGNNQPQHF.

CDR3 nucleotides: TGTGCCAGCAGCTTGGTGACGGGAAGCGCTCAGCCCCAGCATTTT. Its protein product is CASSLVTGSAQPQHF. V usage is TRBV5-5 and J usage is TRBJ1-5, with D uncertain. Per the germline V gene, CDR1 is SGHKS and CDR2 is YYEKEE (reference sequence). This CDR3 is built from 15 residues. V was cut by 0 bases and J by 6 bases, with 13 bases left in between.

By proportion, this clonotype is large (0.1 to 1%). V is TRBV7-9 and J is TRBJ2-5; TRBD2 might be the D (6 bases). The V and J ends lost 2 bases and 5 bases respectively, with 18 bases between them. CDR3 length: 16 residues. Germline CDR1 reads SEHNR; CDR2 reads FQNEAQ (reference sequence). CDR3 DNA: TGTGCCAGCAGCTTATTAGAGTCGGGGGAGAGGGAGACCCAGTACTTC. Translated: CASSLLESGERETQYF.

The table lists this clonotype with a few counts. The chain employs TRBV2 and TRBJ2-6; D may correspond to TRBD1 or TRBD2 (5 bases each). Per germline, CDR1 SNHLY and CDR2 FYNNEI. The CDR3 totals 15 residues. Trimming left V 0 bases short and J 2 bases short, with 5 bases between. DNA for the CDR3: TGTGCCAGCAGTGAAGCGGGGGCTGGGGCCAACGTCCTGACTTTC. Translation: CASSEAGAGANVLTF.